The 15 T cell receptor beta chains below were found in one sample sequenced in a study of shared clonotypes between healthy human individuals. This table comes from immunoSEQ multiplex PCR, and its TCRdb copy is limited to in-frame clones, with some not included. The data contain about 980,000 clones, approximately 80% of them singletons. The specimen was memory CD4+ T cells sorted from blood. The subset denotes: CD45RA-negative fraction. The origin of the receptors is a man between 18 and 29 years old in good health.

A word on this clone: Possible read error: a much larger clone is one base away. V gene TRBV9 combines with J gene TRBJ2-2, with 7 bases identical to TRBD2. Trimming cost V 0 bases and J 4 bases; bases outside gene matches: 9. From germline, CDR1 is SGDLS and CDR2 YYNGEE. CDR3 length equals 17 residues. Written as DNA, the CDR3 is TGTGCCAGCAGCGTAGAACTAGCGACCTCGGGCACCGGGGAGCTGTTTTTT. Its protein is CASSVELATSGTGELFF. The whole variable domain, filled in from reference TRBV9 and TRBJ2-2, reads DSGVTQTPKHLITATGQRVTLRCSPRSGDLSVYWYQQSLDQGLQFLIQYYNGEERAKGNILERFSAQQFPDLHSELNLSSLELGDSALYFCASSVELATSGTGELFFGEGSRLTVL.

The rearrangement links TRBV28 to TRBJ1-3, with D uncertain. CDR1 and CDR2 from the germline V gene are MDHEN and SYDVKM. Deletions cut 7 bases from V and 0 bases from J, with 10 bases between. The CDR3 covers 14 residues. The CDR3 region is CASMERLSGNTIYF. The CDR3 nucleotides read TGTGCCAGCATGGAACGGCTCTCTGGAAACACCATATATTTT.

This clone has a handful of counts. V usage is TRBV30 and J usage is TRBJ1-5; a weak D match, TRBD1 (6 bases). This CDR3 has 16 amino acids. Trimming removed 0 bases from V and 7 bases from J, with 19 bases in between. Germline CDR1 is GTSNPN and CDR2 is SVGIG (reference sequence). In DNA, the CDR3 is TGTGCCTGGAGTGTACAAGTTCCGGGGGCTCAACAGCCCCAGCATTTT. Protein: CAWSVQVPGAQQPQHF.

The rearrangement links TRBV2 to TRBJ1-5; no clear D. The CDR3 contains 15 residues. V lost 7 bases and J lost 0, with 13 bases in between. Germline V gene sequence: CDR1 SNHLY, CDR2 FYNNEI. The CDR3 bases are TGTGCCAGCAACAGAAGGGCAGATAGCAATCAGCCCCAGCATTTT. It specifies CASNRRADSNQPQHF. Full variable domain (rest looked up from reference TRBV2 and TRBJ1-5): EPEVTQTPSHQVTQMGQEVILRCVPISNHLYFYWYRQILGQKVEFLVSFYNNEISEKSEIFDDQFSVERPDGSNFTLKIRSTKLEDSAMYFCASNRRADSNQPQHFGDGTRLSIL.

This clone was observed once. The rearrangement links TRBV5-4 to TRBJ1-2; no firm D call. V lost 0 bases and J lost 0, with 6 bases in between. The CDR3 has 14 amino acids. Germline V gene sequence: CDR1 SGHNT, CDR2 YYREEE (reference sequence). In DNA, the CDR3 is TGTGCCAGCAGCTTGGTTAGCACTAACTATGGCTACACCTTC. As protein: CASSLVSTNYGYTF.

This chain connects TRBV28 to TRBJ1-5; D is unclear. Trimming removed 7 bases at V and 6 bases at J, with 13 bases between. CDR1 and CDR2 from the germline V gene are MDHEN and SYDVKM. CDR3 size: 13 residues. The CDR3 sequence: CASNPVIGQPQHF. The CDR3 DNA reads TGTGCCAGCAACCCCGTGATCGGTCAGCCCCAGCATTTT.

The rearrangement links TRBV9 to TRBJ1-1, with 7 nucleotides matching TRBD1. CDR1 SGDLS and CDR2 YYNGEE come from the germline V gene. The V segment lost 4 bases and the J segment 4 bases; nucleotides outside the gene matches: 4. The CDR3 consists of 13 residues. The CDR3 loop reads CASSTRQGTEAFF. CDR3 sequence (DNA): TGTGCCAGCAGCACCCGACAGGGCACTGAAGCTTTCTTT.

The V call is TRBV7-2, the J call TRBJ2-1; the match to TRBD2 covers 9 bases. V was clipped by 8 bases and J by 8 bases; unmatched bases: 10. The germline CDR1 and CDR2 sequences are SGHTA and FQGNSA. CDR3 size: 14 residues. CDR3 sequence: CASGEGLALYEQFF. Here the CDR3 DNA reads TGTGCCAGCGGAGAGGGACTAGCATTATATGAGCAGTTCTTC.

The chain joins TRBV7-2 to TRBJ1-1; D is unresolved. The CDR3 loop spans 15 amino acids. Germline V gene data show CDR1 as SGHTA and CDR2 as FQGNSA. V was clipped by 2 bases and J by 2 bases, with 12 bases between them. The CDR3 DNA reads as TGTGCCAGCAGCTTAACCCCGGATCCCAACACTGAAGCTTTCTTT. This translates into CASSLTPDPNTEAFF.

Remarks on this clone: The sample has other DNA sequences that encode this CDR3 too. The V gene is TRBV5-1, the J gene TRBJ1-4; 10 nucleotides match TRBD1. The trim removed 4 bases at V and 0 bases at J, leaving 0 bases unmatched. Per germline, CDR1 SGHRS and CDR2 YFSETQ. The CDR3 sequence is 15 residues long. The CDR3 region is CASSGQGATNEKLFF. CDR3 DNA: TGCGCCAGCAGCGGACAGGGGGCAACTAATGAAAAACTGTTTTTT.

The rearrangement uses TRBV10-1 and TRBJ2-3, with 11 nucleotides matching TRBD2. CDR1 and CDR2 from the germline V gene are WNHNN and SYGVQD (reference sequence). V lost 5 bases to trimming and J lost 6 bases; unmatched junction nucleotides: 10. The CDR3 covers 16 residues. CDR3 amino acids: CASSPGTSGPSDTQYF. In nucleotides, the CDR3 is TGCGCCAGCAGTCCCGGGACTAGCGGCCCTAGCGATACGCAGTATTTT.

V is TRBV2 and J is TRBJ2-2; D perhaps matches TRBD2 (7 bases). CDR1 and CDR2 (germline): SNHLY, FYNNEI. Trimming removed 5 bases at V and 3 bases at J, with 13 bases between. The CDR3 extends over 15 amino acids. CDR3 DNA sequence: TGTGCCAGCAGTCCGGGGGGCCGTGACACCGGGGAGCTGTTTTTT. Protein sequence: CASSPGGRDTGELFF. The full variable domain, in which reference TRBV2 and TRBJ2-2 provide the parts outside the CDR3, is EPEVTQTPSHQVTQMGQEVILRCVPISNHLYFYWYRQILGQKVEFLVSFYNNEISEKSEIFDDQFSVERPDGSNFTLKIRSTKLEDSAMYFCASSPGGRDTGELFFGEGSRLTVL.

This chain joins TRBV28 and TRBJ1-6; D unclear. Germline assignment: CDR1 MDHEN and CDR2 SYDVKM. With 8 bases removed from V and 7 bases from J, the gap between germline ends came to 18 bases. This CDR3 comprises 15 residues. The CDR3 loop is CASVMDLGKNSPLHF. The CDR3, as DNA: TGTGCCAGCGTTATGGACCTTGGGAAAAATTCACCCCTCCACTTT.

Regarding this clone: With a far larger clone one base away, a read error is the likely cause. This sample also contains other DNA sequences that code for the same CDR3. The V call is TRBV2, the J call TRBJ2-1; no firm D call. The CDR3 extends over 11 amino acids. From germline, CDR1 is SNHLY and CDR2 FYNNEI. The V end was cut by 8 bases, the J end by 2 bases, with 4 bases between. CDR3 sequence: CASGPYNEQFF. CDR3 coding DNA: TGTGCCAGCGGACCCTACAATGAGCAGTTCTTC.

The chain uses TRBV29-1 and TRBJ1-2; D uncertain. This CDR3 contains 11 residues. Trimming cost V 7 bases and J 5 bases, with 11 bases left between them. Looked up from germline, CDR1 is SQVTM and CDR2 is ANQGSEA. The CDR3 coding sequence is TGCAGCGGAGTTGAGGATTATGGCTACACCTTC. This translates into CSGVEDYGYTF.